This paragraph reports one T cell receptor beta chain. The data were obtained in a study of cytomegalovirus exposure and HLA in healthy donors. With 60 Vbeta and 13 Jbeta primers, the PCR was carried out. Libraries were prepared by immunoSEQ multiplex PCR; TCRdb keeps only in-frame clonotypes and omits some of them. The table shows around 100,000 clones, with 60% to 85% occurring only once. CDR1 and CDR2 (germline): SNHLY, FYNNEI. This CDR3 has 12 residues. Deletions cut 6 bases from V and 5 bases from J, with 10 bases between. The chain couples TRBV2 to TRBJ2-5; no reliable D call. This sequence originates from a female donor in good health and CMV-seropositive. The specimen was PBMCs. The chain's CDR3 is CASSPPLETQYF. CDR3 nucleotides: TGTGCCAGCAGCCCCCCGTTGGAGACCCAGTACTTC.